Below are 10 T cell receptor beta chains sequenced from a single sample in a study of blood T cell repertoires in COVID-19. Method: immunoSEQ multiplex PCR; TCRdb's copy keeps in-frame clones and lacks some. The sample contains a few hundred thousand clones, about nine tenths of which appear only once. Sequencing used peripheral blood. Receptors were obtained from a man aged 55 to 70 who had recovered from COVID-19.

This sequence joins TRBV11-2 and TRBJ1-1; D unresolved. Trimming cost V 3 bases and J 11 bases, with 13 bases left between them. In germline, CDR1 is SGHAT, CDR2 FQNNGV. The CDR3 loop spans 12 amino acids. The CDR3: CASSLVGVWAFF. The CDR3 region has the DNA TGTGCCAGCAGCTTGGTCGGGGTGTGGGCTTTCTTT.

The chain is built from TRBV7-2 and TRBJ2-1; maybe TRBD2 (6 bases). Germline assignment: CDR1 SGHTA and CDR2 FQGNSA. Trimming pared 5 bases from V and 2 bases from J, leaving 16 bases between. The CDR3 loop spans 16 amino acids. The CDR3 nucleotides read TGTGCCAGCAGCCCCAACGAGGGACTCCCCTACAATGAGCAGTTCTTC. This gives the protein CASSPNEGLPYNEQFF.

V and J are TRBV9 and TRBJ1-1; perhaps TRBD1 as D (6 bases). The V end was cut by 0 bases, the J end by 3 bases, with 15 bases between. Germline CDR1 is SGDLS and CDR2 is YYNGEE. The CDR3 totals 16 residues. The chain's CDR3 is CASSVAGTSEYTEAFF. DNA of the CDR3: TGTGCCAGCAGCGTAGCCGGGACAAGCGAGTACACTGAAGCTTTCTTT.

This chain connects TRBV19 to TRBJ2-4, with 7 bases that match TRBD1. This CDR3 has 14 residues. Trimming at V came to 6 bases and at J to 4 bases, leaving 6 bases not matched to a gene. The germline CDR1 and CDR2 sequences are LNHDA and SQIVND (reference sequence). The chain's CDR3 is CASSPGQQKNIQYF. In DNA, the CDR3 is TGTGCCAGTAGCCCGGGACAGCAGAAAAACATTCAGTACTTC.

The sample holds a few counts of this clone. This chain uses TRBV3-1 (or the pseudogene TRBV3-2) with TRBJ2-5; a weak D match, TRBD2 (6 bases). V lost 8 bases and J lost 5, with 15 bases in between. The CDR3 contains 13 residues. CDR1 is LGHDT and CDR2 is YNNKEL in the germline V gene (reference sequence). CDR3 bases: TGTGCCAGCCTAGTAAGAGGAGGGGAGACCCAGTACTTC. Amino acid sequence: CASLVRGGETQYF.

V and J are TRBV9 and TRBJ2-7, with a weak D call TRBD1 (5 bases). V lost 0 bases and J 3 bases, leaving 16 bases between the germline ends. Germline lookup yields CDR1 SGDLS and CDR2 YYNGEE. The CDR3 consists of 16 residues. The CDR3 region has the DNA TGTGCCAGCAGCGTAGGGGCGGCTCAAAGGGGCTACGAGCAGTACTTC. Amino acid sequence: CASSVGAAQRGYEQYF.

The J gene is TRBJ2-7, the V gene TRBV18, with a possible D match to TRBD1 (6 bases). There are 15 residues in the CDR3. Trimming pared 3 bases from V and 2 bases from J, leaving 14 bases between. Germline CDR1 and CDR2: KGHSH and LQKENI. The CDR3 loop is CASSPSTGAAYEQYF. The CDR3 bases are TGTGCCAGCTCACCCTCGACAGGAGCCGCCTACGAGCAGTACTTC. The entire variable domain, with the rest obtained from reference TRBV18 and TRBJ2-7, is as follows: NAGVMQNPRHLVRRRGQEARLRCSPMKGHSHVYWYRQLPEEGLKFMVYLQKENIIDESGMPKERFSAEFPKEGPSILRIQQVVRGDSAAYFCASSPSTGAAYEQYFGPGTRLTVT.

The table lists this clone with a few counts. The chain links TRBV5-1 to TRBJ1-2; 9 nucleotides agree with TRBD1. Per the germline V gene, CDR1 is SGHRS and CDR2 is YFSETQ. This CDR3 contains 15 residues. V trimming: 4 bases; J trimming: 5 bases; junction bases outside the gene matches: 9. CDR3 sequence reads: CASSENPGQGYGYTF. As DNA, the CDR3 is TGCGCCAGCAGCGAGAATCCGGGACAGGGATATGGCTACACCTTC.

V gene TRBV9 combines with J gene TRBJ2-6; weak D call: TRBD1 (6 bases). This CDR3 has 15 amino acids. Germline lookup yields CDR1 SGDLS and CDR2 YYNGEE. Deletions cut 4 bases from V and 1 base from J, with 9 bases between. The CDR3 nucleotides are TGTGCCAGCAGCTCCCAGGGGTCTGGGGCCAACGTCCTGACTTTC. It codes for CASSSQGSGANVLTF.

Remarks on this clone: Other DNA sequences within the sample encode an identical CDR3. V gene TRBV6-5 combines with J gene TRBJ1-3; weak D call: TRBD1 (6 bases). CDR1 is MNHEY, CDR2 SVGAGI, per germline. The V and J ends lost 6 bases and 3 bases respectively, with 9 bases between them. The CDR3 extends over 13 amino acids. The CDR3 DNA sequence: TGTGCCAGCAGCACAGGGTTTGGAAACACCATATATTTT. Its protein product is CASSTGFGNTIYF.